The rows below give T cell receptor beta chains drawn from one sample of a study of blood T cell repertoires in COVID-19. Only in-frame clones appear in the TCRdb table, and some are missing; sequencing was by immunoSEQ multiplex PCR. The repertoire has about 57,000 clones, 80% to 95% of them found once; the top ten carry 2% to 2.5%. Sequenced sample: peripheral blood. These receptors were taken from a man in his sixties with acute or convalescent COVID-19. CDR3s include the opening cysteine and the closing phenylalanine or tryptophan. A D gene is named only where the DNA matches it firmly. The listing skips clone size in some rows; elsewhere it reads once, few, many or a size class.

j_call cdr3_length clone_size v_call d_call cdr3_aa cdr3_nt
TRBJ1-5 13 - TRBV7-2 - CASTLFGNQPQHF TGTGCCAGCACCCTATTCGGCAATCAGCCCCAGCATTTT
TRBJ1-5 14 - TRBV6-2/TRBV6-3 - CASSHRDGYQPQHF TGTGCCAGCAGTCACAGGGACGGTTATCAGCCCCAGCATTTT
TRBJ1-5 16 - TRBV7-9 - CASSHSDSYSNQPQHF TGTGCCAGCAGCCATTCAGACAGCTATAGCAATCAGCCCCAGCATTTT
TRBJ1-4 16 - TRBV7-6 - CASSLDVEGTNEKLFF TGTGCCAGCAGCTTAGACGTTGAGGGAACTAATGAAAAACTGTTTTTT
TRBJ1-4 16 - TRBV7-2 - CASSLGGGVTNEKLFF TGTGCCAGCAGCTTAGGGGGGGGCGTTACTAATGAAAAACTGTTTTTT
TRBJ2-2 14 - TRBV7-2 - CASSLNSNTGELFF TGTGCCAGCAGCTTAAACTCTAACACCGGGGAGCTGTTTTTT
TRBJ2-1 16 - TRBV7-2 - CASSLTTLRSYNEQFF TGTGCCAGCAGCCTTACTACGCTACGCTCCTACAATGAGCAGTTCTTC
TRBJ1-1 15 - TRBV9 - CASSVVTGGHTEAFF TGTGCCAGCAGCGTAGTCACGGGGGGCCACACTGAAGCTTTCTTT
TRBJ2-1 15 - TRBV11-3 TRBD2 CASSSTSGDGNEQFF TGTGCCAGCAGCTCGACTAGCGGGGATGGGAATGAGCAGTTCTTC
TRBJ2-5 14 - TRBV5-1 TRBD2 CASSTSGREETQYF TGCGCCAGCAGCACAAGCGGGAGGGAAGAGACCCAGTACTTC
TRBJ2-3 16 - TRBV9 - CASSVDQGANADTQYF TGTGCCAGCAGCGTAGATCAGGGTGCCAATGCAGATACGCAGTATTTT
TRBJ1-4 16 - TRBV5-8 TRBD1 CASSFLGQSLDEKLFF TGTGCCAGCAGCTTTCTGGGACAGTCCTTGGATGAAAAACTGTTTTTT
TRBJ2-5 11 - TRBV19 - CASSSQETQYF TGTGCCAGTAGTTCTCAGGAGACCCAGTACTTC
TRBJ2-7 13 few TRBV28 - CASTPAGTYEQYF TGTGCCAGCACCCCTGCAGGGACATACGAGCAGTACTTC
TRBJ2-1 14 - TRBV28 TRBD2 CASRHTGTRNEQFF TGTGCCAGCAGACACACCGGGACTAGGAATGAGCAGTTCTTC
TRBJ1-2 12 - TRBV27 TRBD1 CASRQGARGYTF TGTGCCAGCAGACAGGGGGCGCGAGGCTACACCTTC
TRBJ1-1 13 - TRBV19 - CASTRGGDTEAFF TGTGCCAGTACTAGGGGGGGGGACACTGAAGCTTTCTTT
TRBJ1-5 15 - TRBV2 - CASSRGTRANQPQHF TGTGCCAGCAGTAGAGGGACACGGGCCAATCAGCCCCAGCATTTT
TRBJ1-1 15 - TRBV14 - CASSQVWAMNTEAFF TGTGCCAGCAGCCAAGTTTGGGCAATGAACACTGAAGCTTTCTTT
TRBJ1-4 15 - TRBV7-9 - CASSFLANANEKLFF TGTGCCAGCAGCTTTTTGGCAAACGCTAATGAAAAACTGTTTTTT
TRBJ2-1 13 few TRBV29-1 - CSSGPMGGNEQFF TGCAGCTCCGGGCCAATGGGGGGCAATGAGCAGTTCTTC
TRBJ2-3 14 - TRBV29-1 TRBD1 CSAPGGMGTDTQYF TGCAGCGCTCCAGGGGGCATGGGCACAGATACGCAGTATTTT
TRBJ2-1 14 - TRBV3-1/TRBV3-2 TRBD2 CACAGGSSYNEQFF TGTGCCTGTGCGGGCGGGAGTAGTTACAATGAGCAGTTCTTC
TRBJ2-1 16 - TRBV6-5 TRBD2 CASSYSIAGGSNEQFF TGTGCCAGCAGTTACTCCATAGCGGGAGGGAGCAATGAGCAGTTCTTC
TRBJ1-2 13 few TRBV28 TRBD1 CARGEQGSYGYTF TGTGCCAGGGGGGAACAGGGGTCCTATGGCTACACCTTC
TRBJ1-1 13 - TRBV12-3/TRBV12-4 TRBD1 CATRGPMNTEAFF TGTGCCACCAGGGGGCCTATGAACACTGAAGCTTTCTTT
TRBJ2-7 13 - TRBV5-1 - CASSLGQRNEQYF TGCGCCAGCAGCTTGGGGCAACGAAACGAGCAGTACTTC
TRBJ2-3 13 - TRBV18 - CASSPQGSDTQYF TGTGCCAGCTCACCACAGGGGTCGGATACGCAGTATTTT
TRBJ1-1 14 few TRBV6-1 - CASSEWAENTEAFF TGTGCCAGCAGTGAGTGGGCAGAGAACACTGAAGCTTTCTTT
TRBJ2-6 18 - TRBV9 - CASSVGGTPFSGANVLTF TGTGCCAGCAGCGTAGGCGGGACCCCGTTCTCTGGGGCCAACGTCCTGACTTTC
TRBJ1-1 12 - TRBV11-2 - CASRPVNTEAFF TGTGCCAGCAGGCCGGTGAACACTGAAGCTTTCTTT
TRBJ2-1 15 - TRBV7-2 - CASSLEPFGFIEQFF TGTGCCAGCAGCTTAGAACCTTTTGGCTTCATTGAGCAGTTCTTC
TRBJ1-6 15 once TRBV9 - CASSVAGGRNSPLHF TGTGCCAGCAGCGTAGCTGGAGGGAGGAATTCACCCCTCCACTTT
TRBJ1-1 13 - TRBV7-8 - CASSTRGNTEAFF TGTGCCAGCAGCACGCGGGGGAACACTGAAGCTTTCTTT
TRBJ2-7 16 - TRBV10-3 TRBD2 CAISESGTSGTYEQYF TGTGCCATCAGTGAGTCCGGGACTAGCGGGACGTACGAGCAGTACTTC
TRBJ1-6 16 - TRBV2 - CASSDRGFWSNSPLHF TGTGCCAGCAGTGATCGCGGCTTTTGGAGCAATTCACCCCTCCACTTT
TRBJ2-1 16 - TRBV7-2 TRBD1 CASTLNRGQGYNEQFF TGTGCCAGCACCTTAAACAGGGGGCAAGGCTACAATGAGCAGTTCTTC
TRBJ2-1 14 - TRBV7-3 - CASSSGLIYNEQFF TGTGCCAGCAGCTCAGGACTGATCTACAATGAGCAGTTCTTC
TRBJ1-5 16 - TRBV19 - CASSPRDIFSNQPQHF TGTGCCAGTAGTCCCCGGGACATTTTTAGCAATCAGCCCCAGCATTTT
TRBJ1-6 18 - TRBV5-4 TRBD1 CASSFFSGGATGVSPLHF TGTGCCAGCAGCTTTTTTAGCGGTGGGGCGACAGGGGTTTCACCCCTCCACTTT
TRBJ2-3 15 - TRBV4-3 TRBD2 CASSQEGGEADTQYF TGCGCCAGCAGCCAAGAGGGGGGGGAGGCGGATACGCAGTATTTT
TRBJ1-3 17 - TRBV7-6 TRBD1 CASSLYQGANSGNTIYF TGTGCCAGCAGCCTATACCAGGGGGCGAACTCTGGAAACACCATATATTTT